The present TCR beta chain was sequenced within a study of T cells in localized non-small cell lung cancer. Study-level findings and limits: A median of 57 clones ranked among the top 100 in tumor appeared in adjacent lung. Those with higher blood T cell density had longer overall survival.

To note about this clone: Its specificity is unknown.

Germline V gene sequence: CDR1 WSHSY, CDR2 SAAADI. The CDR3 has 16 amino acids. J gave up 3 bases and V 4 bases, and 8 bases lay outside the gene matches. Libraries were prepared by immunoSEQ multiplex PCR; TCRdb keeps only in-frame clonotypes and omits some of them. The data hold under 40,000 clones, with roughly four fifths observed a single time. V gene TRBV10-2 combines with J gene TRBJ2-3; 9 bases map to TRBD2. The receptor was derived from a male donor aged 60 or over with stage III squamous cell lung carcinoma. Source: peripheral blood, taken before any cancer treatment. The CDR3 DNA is TGCGCCAGCAGTGGAGGGGCGGGGGGGCGAACAGATACGCAGTATTTT. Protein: CASSGGAGGRTDTQYF.